This paragraph reports one T cell receptor (beta chain). The antigen is undetermined. This sample was taken from a study of OX40 agonist ivuxolimab in advanced cancers. The trim removed 3 bases at V and 5 bases at J, leaving 6 bases unmatched. Germline V gives CDR1 SGHTA, CDR2 FQGNSA. The CDR3 spans 16 residues. Profiled with immunoSEQ multiplex PCR; TCRdb holds only in-frame clones, not every one. The table lists about 50,000 clones, about three quarters of them singletons. The study, taken as a whole, reports: Among the lowest peripheral clonal expansion occurred in 0.1-3.0 mg/kg partial responders. Low normalized T-cell clonal expansion was additionally recorded for some nonresponders. Expanded clones tended on average to be more numerous among CD8+ T cells than CD4+.

This TCR was recovered from an adult with an advanced solid tumor such as melanoma, head and neck, liver or kidney cancer. This sequence joins TRBV7-2 and TRBJ2-1; 11 bases match TRBD2. Material: CD4+ or CD8+ T cells sorted from blood, obtained in a trial of the OX40 agonist ivuxolimab. The CDR3 loop is CASSFYGTSGNNEQFF. For the CDR3, the DNA is TGTGCCAGCAGCTTCTACGGGACTAGCGGTAACAATGAGCAGTTCTTC. The entire variable domain, with the rest obtained from reference TRBV7-2 and TRBJ2-1, is as follows: GAGVSQSPSNKVTEKGKDVELRCDPISGHTALYWYRQSLGQGLEFLIYFQGNSAPDKSGLPSDRFSAERTGGSVSTLTIQRTQQEDSAVYLCASSFYGTSGNNEQFFGPGTRLTVL.